The entry below gives a single TCR beta chain sequence along with its context. Its matching antigen is unknown. This sample was taken from a study of cytomegalovirus exposure and HLA in healthy donors. Study-wide findings and caveats: A later analysis showed HLA-associated TCR beta chains outstripping equally common others in clonal expansion. A missense variant in DCLRE1C was later tied to TCR beta V- and J-gene trimming.

Amplification used 60 Vbeta primers and 13 Jbeta primers. Libraries were prepared by immunoSEQ multiplex PCR; TCRdb keeps only in-frame clonotypes and omits some of them. The repertoire has some 120,000 clones, roughly 80% of them found once; the top ten carry 22%. CDR3 length equals 18 residues. V lost 2 bases, J lost 4 bases, and 12 bases stayed unmatched. Germline values: CDR1 MDHEN, CDR2 SYDVKM. This chain uses TRBV28 with TRBJ2-5, with 11 bases that match TRBD2. The receptor was isolated from a man younger than 40 in good health and CMV-seropositive. Sequencing used PBMCs. CDR3 sequence (DNA): TGTGCCAGCAGTTTAATATTGCTAGCGGGGGGATCAGGAGAGACCCAGTACTTC. Translated, it gives CASSLILLAGGSGETQYF.